This T cell receptor beta chain was observed in a study of Graves' ophthalmopathy and Graves' hyperthyroidism (dated by TCRdb to 2017 to 2018). In terms of the full investigation: Peripheral blood samples were taken at the time of initial diagnosis, before any treatment was given. The study used TCR beta repertoire signatures to distinguish Graves' ophthalmopathy from Graves' hyperthyroidism and to predict progression to ophthalmopathy. In total, around 140 blood samples were TCR-sequenced: fewer than 50 ophthalmopathy, roughly 80 hyperthyroidism and some 17 hyperthyroidism-to-ophthalmopathy patients. A discovery set of 100 patients (43 ophthalmopathy, around 57 stable hyperthyroidism) was enrolled to explore V-J signatures distinguishing ophthalmopathy from hyperthyroidism. An independent validation cohort comprised about 20 hyperthyroidism patients and roughly 15 patients who later progressed from hyperthyroidism to ophthalmopathy. In roughly 6 hyperthyroidism patients, the T-cell repertoires found in thyroid tissue were compared with those found in blood. Following sampling, methimazole starting at 30 mg daily was administered to hyperthyroidism patients, and high-dose intravenous methylprednisolone was administered to ophthalmopathy patients. The 100 or so discovery patients were randomly split 7:3 into training and test sets.

The germline V gene supplies CDR1 MGHRA and CDR2 YSYEKL. Clipping removes 1 base from V and 3 bases from J, with 10 as the unmatched junction base count. Taken from cysteine to phenylalanine, the CDR3 has 17 residues. The entry retains the CDR3 DNA only, 51 bases that are in frame from base 1. Ophthalmopathy patients had moderately to severely active disease, Clinical Activity Score of at least 3, NOSPECS grade of at least 4, and disease duration under 3 months. Patients were excluded if they had other autoimmune diseases, uncontrolled infections, pregnancy or lactation. Clinical symptoms, serum thyroxine, TRAb, thyroid ultrasound and orbital computed tomography were used for diagnosis. Using Ficoll-Paque density gradient centrifugation, PBMCs were isolated from 10 ml of fresh peripheral blood. Total RNA was extracted using Trizol reagent, and RNA quality was checked on an Agilent 2100 Bioanalyzer.

On the study overall, not on this receptor specifically: In validation, the model predicted ophthalmopathy progression with about 70% sensitivity and approximately 75% specificity; more than ten predicted patients were CT-confirmed with GO in a median of around 6.5 months. Sample size was not predetermined statistically, and investigators were not blinded to group allocation. The 13-signature model separated ophthalmopathy from stable hyperthyroidism with about 86% sensitivity and almost 84% specificity in cross-validation, and 80%/75% in the test set. Most expanded thyroid clonotypes with a frequency above 0.001 also appeared in blood, which suggests that blood repertoires may reflect the immune response in the thyroid.

For repertoire sequencing, the TCR beta CDR3 regions were amplified from RNA transcripts. HTBI primers and the Qiagen OneStep RT-PCR kit were used in a first-round RT-PCR, which was followed by a second-round multiplex PCR, size selection and purification. Libraries were sequenced paired-end with 100 bp reads on an Illumina HiSeq2000. As for how the authors treated the data: SOAPnuke was used for read processing, and reads with adapters, uncalled bases, a mean Phred below 15, or no exact constant-primer or identifier match were discarded. COPE v1.2.5 was used to merge the high-quality paired reads. Each unique nucleotide sequence was defined as a clonotype, and clonotypes were aligned to IMGT TRB V, D and J references with MiTCR v1.1. The analysis was limited to V-J combinations with a frequency above 0.0001, which together covered 99% to 99.2% of the repertoires. A TCR clonal expansion and chaos score per V-J combination was defined as the ratio of F50 clonal expansion to chaos observed in the TCRdist matrix. Welch's t-statistics and random forest were used to reduce features to about a dozen V-J combinations, which were fed into a naive Bayes classifier. Thyroid-blood repertoire similarity was quantified with the Morisita-Horn index. The raw public data were reprocessed by TCRdb itself: fastp quality trimming at Q25, MiXCR clonotype calling, in-frame beta chains only. Rows matching on CDR3 protein sequence are summarized as one entry with the most common DNA and genes. The V and J calls reflect TCRdb's pipeline rather than the authors' work. In all, the sample holds some 160,000 distinct CDR3 sequences, and roughly two fifths of those were seen once. The leading ten clones occupy around 9.3% of the sample.

This clonotype was detected many times. Its antigen has not been determined. No much larger clonotype is one base removed from it; base qualities were not supplied. The source material was peripheral blood. The TCR originated in a man between 25 and 39 years old with Graves' ophthalmopathy. Donor details come from another sample of the same person, matched by shared clones. The chain couples TRBV4-1 to TRBJ2-7; 9 bases in between match TRBD2. The encoded CDR3 is CASSQVISASGNYEQYF. In nucleotide form, the sequence is TGCGCCAGCAGCCAAGTGATTAGTGCTAGCGGGAACTACGAGCAGTACTTC.